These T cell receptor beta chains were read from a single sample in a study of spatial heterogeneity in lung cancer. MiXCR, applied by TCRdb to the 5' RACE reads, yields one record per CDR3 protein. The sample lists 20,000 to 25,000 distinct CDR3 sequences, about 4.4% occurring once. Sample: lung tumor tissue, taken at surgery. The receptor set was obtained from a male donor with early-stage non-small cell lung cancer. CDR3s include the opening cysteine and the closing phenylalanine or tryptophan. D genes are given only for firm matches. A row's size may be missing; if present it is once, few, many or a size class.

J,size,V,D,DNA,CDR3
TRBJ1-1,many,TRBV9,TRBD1,TGTGCCAGCAGCGCCAACGTTGGGACAGGGAACACTGAAGCTTTCTTT,CASSANVGTGNTEAFF
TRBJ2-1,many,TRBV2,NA,TGTGCCAGCAGACCCGACTACAATGAGCAGTTCTTC,CASRPDYNEQFF
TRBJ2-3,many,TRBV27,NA,TGTGCCAGCAGTCCTCGAGAAGGTCTTACAGATACGCAGTATTTT,CASSPREGLTDTQYF
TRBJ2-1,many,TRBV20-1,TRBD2,TGCAGTGCTAGCGACCGGACTAGCGGGAGGGTGGAGCAGTTCTTC,CSASDRTSGRVEQFF
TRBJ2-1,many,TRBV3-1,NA,TGTGCCAGCAGCCAAGATGTCGGGAGATCCTACAATGAGCAGTTCTTC,CASSQDVGRSYNEQFF
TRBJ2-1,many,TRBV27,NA,TGTGCCAGCAGTGTTTCGCGACGGATCTCCTACAATGAGCAGTTCTTC,CASSVSRRISYNEQFF
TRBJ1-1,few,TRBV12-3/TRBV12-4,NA,TGTGCCAGCAGGGACCTGAATACTGAAGCTTTCTTT,CASRDLNTEAFF
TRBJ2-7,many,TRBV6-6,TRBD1,TGTGCCAGCAGTTACCCCACCGGACAGGGGAACGAGCAGTACTTC,CASSYPTGQGNEQYF
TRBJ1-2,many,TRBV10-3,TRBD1,TGTGCCATCAGTTACAAGACAGGGGACTATGGCTACACCTTC,CAISYKTGDYGYTF
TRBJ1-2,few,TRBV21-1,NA,TGTGCCAGCAGCAAAAAGTTCCTAAACTATGGCTACACCTTC,CASSKKFLNYGYTF
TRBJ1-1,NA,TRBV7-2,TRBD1,TGTGCCAGCAGCTTAGTACAGGGGGACACTGAAGCTTTCTTT,CASSLVQGDTEAFF
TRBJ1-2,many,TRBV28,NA,TGTGCCAGCAGTCCCCTTAACTATGGCTACACCTTC,CASSPLNYGYTF
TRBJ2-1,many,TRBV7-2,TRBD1,TGTGCCAGCAGCGACAGGGGGAATGAGCAGTTCTTC,CASSDRGNEQFF
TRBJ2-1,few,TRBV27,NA,TGTGCCAGCAAAGGGCAGTTACCCCACAATGAGCAGTTCTTC,CASKGQLPHNEQFF
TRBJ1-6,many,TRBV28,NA,TGTGCCAGCAGTTTATGGGGGCTCTATAATTCACCCCTCCACTTT,CASSLWGLYNSPLHF
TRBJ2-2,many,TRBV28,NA,TGTGCCAGCAGTCCCGGGGGTTTGAACACCGGGGAGCTGTTTTTT,CASSPGGLNTGELFF
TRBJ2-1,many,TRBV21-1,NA,TGTGCCAGCGGTAAGGGGCCTAGCGGGAGCTCCTATGAGCAGTTCTTC,CASGKGPSGSSYEQFF
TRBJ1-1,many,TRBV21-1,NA,TGTGCCAGCAGCAAAGGTTGCAGGGGTAACACTGAAGCTTTCTTT,CASSKGCRGNTEAFF
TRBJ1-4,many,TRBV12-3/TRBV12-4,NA,TGTGCCAGCAGTTTGGCGGGGGCCGGTAATGAAAAACTGTTTTTT,CASSLAGAGNEKLFF
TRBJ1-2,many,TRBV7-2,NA,TGTGCCAGCAGCTTCATGGGCTACACCTTC,CASSFMGYTF
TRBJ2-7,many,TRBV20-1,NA,TGCAAGCGCCATTCCTATAGCGGATCCTACGAGCAGTACTTC,CKRHSYSGSYEQYF
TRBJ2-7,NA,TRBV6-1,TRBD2,TGTGCCAGCAGTCGGAAGACTAGCGGGGGGGTGGTCTACGAGCAGTACTTC,CASSRKTSGGVVYEQYF
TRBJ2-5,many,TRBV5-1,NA,TGCGCCAGCAGCTTGGCAGAAGAGACCCAGTACTTC,CASSLAEETQYF
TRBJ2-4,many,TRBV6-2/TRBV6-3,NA,TGTGCCAGCAGTTACAATATTGAGGGAAGGGCCAAAAACATTCAGTACTTC,CASSYNIEGRAKNIQYF
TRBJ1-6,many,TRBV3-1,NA,TGTGCCAGCAGCCCAGCCGTTGGAGGATCACCCCTCCACTTT,CASSPAVGGSPLHF
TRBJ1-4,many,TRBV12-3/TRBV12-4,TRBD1,TGTGCCAGCAGTTTGGGACAGGGGGGTAATGAAAAACTGTTTTTT,CASSLGQGGNEKLFF
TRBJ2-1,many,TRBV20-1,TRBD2,TGCAGTGCTAGAATACTAGCGGGAGGTTTGGGCGATGAGCAGTTCTTC,CSARILAGGLGDEQFF
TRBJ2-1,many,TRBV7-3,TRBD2,TGTGCCAGCTCCCAGGGGCTAGCGGGAGTCAATGAGCAGTTCTTC,CASSQGLAGVNEQFF
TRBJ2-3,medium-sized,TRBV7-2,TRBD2,TGTGCCAGCAGCTTAGCGGCGGGACTAGGGACAGATACGCAGTATTTT,CASSLAAGLGTDTQYF
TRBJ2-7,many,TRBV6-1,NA,TGTGCCAGCCTTGTGGCAGGGTCAGCCTACGAGCAGTACTTC,CASLVAGSAYEQYF
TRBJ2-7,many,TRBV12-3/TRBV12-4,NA,TGTGCCAGCAGTCCCCGGGGCAGGACCTACGAGCAGTACTTC,CASSPRGRTYEQYF
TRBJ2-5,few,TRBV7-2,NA,TGTGCCAGCAGCTTAACCAGATCGTACCAAGAGACCCAGTACTTC,CASSLTRSYQETQYF
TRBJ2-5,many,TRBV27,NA,TGTGCCAGCAGTTTGGAGGGACGGAAGTCGAAGACCCAGTACTTC,CASSLEGRKSKTQYF
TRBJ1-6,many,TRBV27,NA,TGTGCCAGCAGGGATATATATAATTCACCCCTCCACTTT,CASRDIYNSPLHF
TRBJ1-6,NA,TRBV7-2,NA,TGTGCCAGCAGCTTGGGGGGAAGGAATTCATCCCTCCACTTT,CASSLGGRNSSLHF
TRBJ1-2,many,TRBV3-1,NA,TGTGCCAGCAGCCAATTTAACATGGGGCGGGGAGACTATGGCTACACCTTC,CASSQFNMGRGDYGYTF
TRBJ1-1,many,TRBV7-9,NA,TGTGCCAGCAGCTTAACGGACACTGAAGCTTTCTTT,CASSLTDTEAFF
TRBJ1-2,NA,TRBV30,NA,TGTGCCTGGACCCTTGAGGGGTATGGCTACACCTTC,CAWTLEGYGYTF
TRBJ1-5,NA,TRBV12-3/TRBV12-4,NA,TGTGCCAGCAGTTTAAGCGTGGGCCAGCCCCAGCATTTT,CASSLSVGQPQHF
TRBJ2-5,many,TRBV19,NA,TGTGCCAGTAGCCGGGGCGATCTCCAGGGGGAGACCCAGTACTTC,CASSRGDLQGETQYF
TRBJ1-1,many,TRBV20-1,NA,TGCAGTGCTAGAGAGACGGGAGGGGCGAGCACTGAAGCTTTCTTT,CSARETGGASTEAFF
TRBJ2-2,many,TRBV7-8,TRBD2,TGTGCCAGCAGCTTAGTACTAGCGGGACGCGGGGAGCTGTTTTTT,CASSLVLAGRGELFF
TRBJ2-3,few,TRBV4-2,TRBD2,TGTGCCAGCAGCCAAGATAAGCTAGCGGGAGGTACGCAGTATTTT,CASSQDKLAGGTQYF
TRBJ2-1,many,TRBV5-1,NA,TGCGCCAGCACGGACAGCCGAATTTACAATGAGCAGTTCTTC,CASTDSRIYNEQFF
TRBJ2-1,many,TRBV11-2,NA,TGTGCCAGCAGCTCCGGAATGGAAAATTTGGAGCAGTTCTTC,CASSSGMENLEQFF
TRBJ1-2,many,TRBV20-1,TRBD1,TGCAGTGCTGCTCGGAGTGACAGGGGCGGCTACACCTTC,CSAARSDRGGYTF
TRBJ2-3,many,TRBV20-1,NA,TGCAGTACTAGTCGCCCAGATACGCAGTATTTT,CSTSRPDTQYF
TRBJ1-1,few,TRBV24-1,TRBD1,TGTGCCACCAGTGAAACAGGGGGTCTTACTGAAGCTTTCTTT,CATSETGGLTEAFF
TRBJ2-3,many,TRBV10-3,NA,TGTGCCATCAGCCTCGGAAGAGAGGGATATACGCAGTATTTT,CAISLGREGYTQYF
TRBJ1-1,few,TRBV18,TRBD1,TGTGCCAGCTCAAGACAGGGGGACACTGAAGCTTTCTTT,CASSRQGDTEAFF
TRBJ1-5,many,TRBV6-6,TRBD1,TGTGCCAGCAGTACAGGACAGGCCGGAGCTCATCAGCCCCAGCATTTT,CASSTGQAGAHQPQHF
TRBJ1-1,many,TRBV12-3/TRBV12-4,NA,TGTGCCAGCAGTTTAGGGGTGGCTGAAGCTTTCTTT,CASSLGVAEAFF
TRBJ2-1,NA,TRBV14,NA,TGTGCCAGCAGCCAAGATGCCGTCAGGGCGAATGAGCAGTTCTTC,CASSQDAVRANEQFF
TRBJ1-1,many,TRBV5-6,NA,TGTGCCAGCAGCTTCCGGGGGAACACTGAAGCTTTCTTT,CASSFRGNTEAFF
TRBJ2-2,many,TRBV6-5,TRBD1,TGTGCCAGCAGTTACTCCGACAGGGTTGGGGAGCTGTTTTTT,CASSYSDRVGELFF
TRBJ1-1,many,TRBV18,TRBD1,TGTGCCAGCTCACCACGGGGACAGTCGGGGACTGAAGCTTTCTTT,CASSPRGQSGTEAFF
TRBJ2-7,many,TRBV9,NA,TGTGCCAGCGCCGTCCGGAAAGAGCAGTACTTC,CASAVRKEQYF
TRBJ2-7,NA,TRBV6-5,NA,TGTGCCAGCAGCCACGGACCGATCTACGAGCAGTACTTC,CASSHGPIYEQYF
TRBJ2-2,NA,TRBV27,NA,TGTGCCAGCAGTTTGGCAGCTTCCGTCGGGGAGCTGTTTTTT,CASSLAASVGELFF